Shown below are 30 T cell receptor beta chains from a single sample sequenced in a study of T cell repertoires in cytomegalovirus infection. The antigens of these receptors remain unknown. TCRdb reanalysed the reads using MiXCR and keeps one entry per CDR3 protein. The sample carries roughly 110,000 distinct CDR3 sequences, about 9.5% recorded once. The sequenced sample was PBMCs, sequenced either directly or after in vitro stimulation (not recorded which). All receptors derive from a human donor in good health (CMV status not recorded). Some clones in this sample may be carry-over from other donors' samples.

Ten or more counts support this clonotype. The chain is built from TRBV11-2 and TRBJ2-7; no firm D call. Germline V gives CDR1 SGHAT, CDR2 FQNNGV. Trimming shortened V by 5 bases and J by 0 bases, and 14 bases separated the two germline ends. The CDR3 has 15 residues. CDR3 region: CASSLRGTFSYEQYF. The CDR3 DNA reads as TGTGCCAGCAGCCTTCGAGGTACCTTCTCCTACGAGCAGTACTTC.

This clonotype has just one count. Here the CDR3 reads CASSPKGSGANVLTF. CDR3 coding DNA: TGTGCCAGCAGCCCCAAGGGGTCTGGGGCCAACGTCCTGACTTTC. V usage is TRBV13 and J usage is TRBJ2-6; tentatively, D is TRBD1 (5 bases). V shed 5 bases and J shed 1 base, with 9 bases lying between them. This CDR3 has 15 residues. The germline CDR1 and CDR2 sequences are PRHDT and FYEKMQ (reference sequence).

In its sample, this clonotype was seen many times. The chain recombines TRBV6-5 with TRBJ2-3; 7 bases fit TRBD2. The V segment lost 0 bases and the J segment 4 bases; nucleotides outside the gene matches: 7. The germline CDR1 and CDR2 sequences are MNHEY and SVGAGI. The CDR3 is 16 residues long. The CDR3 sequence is CASSYSVGREPDTQYF. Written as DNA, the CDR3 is TGTGCCAGCAGTTACTCGGTGGGGCGGGAGCCAGATACGCAGTATTTT.

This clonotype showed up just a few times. The CDR3 is CASSPRGGSEDEQFF. CDR3 DNA: TGTGCCAGCAGCCCACGGGGGGGCAGTGAGGATGAGCAGTTCTTC. The chain uses TRBV7-9 and TRBJ2-1, with TRBD2 matching 8 bases. After removal of 5 bases from V and 8 bases from J, the junction contained 11 bases not matched to a gene. Looked up from germline, CDR1 is SEHNR and CDR2 is FQNEAQ (reference sequence). CDR3 length: 15 residues.

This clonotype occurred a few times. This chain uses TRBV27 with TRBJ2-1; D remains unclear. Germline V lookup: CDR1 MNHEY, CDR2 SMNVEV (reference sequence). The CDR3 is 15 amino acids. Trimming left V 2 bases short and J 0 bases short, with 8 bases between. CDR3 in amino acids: CASSLKPSSYNEQFF. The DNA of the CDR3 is TGTGCCAGCAGTTTAAAACCGAGCTCCTACAATGAGCAGTTCTTC.

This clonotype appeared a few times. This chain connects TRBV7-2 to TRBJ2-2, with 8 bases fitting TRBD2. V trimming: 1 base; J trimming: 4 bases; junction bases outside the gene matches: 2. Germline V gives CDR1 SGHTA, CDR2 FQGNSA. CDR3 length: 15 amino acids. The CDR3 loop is CASSLDGRGTGELFF. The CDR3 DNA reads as TGTGCCAGCAGCTTAGACGGGAGGGGCACCGGGGAGCTGTTTTTT.

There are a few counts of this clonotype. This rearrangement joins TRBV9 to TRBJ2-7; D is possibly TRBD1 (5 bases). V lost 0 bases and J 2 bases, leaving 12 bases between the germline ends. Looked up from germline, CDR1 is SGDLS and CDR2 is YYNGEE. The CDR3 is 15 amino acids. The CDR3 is CASSVGTSPAYEQYF. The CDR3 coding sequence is TGTGCCAGCAGCGTAGGGACATCGCCTGCCTACGAGCAGTACTTC.

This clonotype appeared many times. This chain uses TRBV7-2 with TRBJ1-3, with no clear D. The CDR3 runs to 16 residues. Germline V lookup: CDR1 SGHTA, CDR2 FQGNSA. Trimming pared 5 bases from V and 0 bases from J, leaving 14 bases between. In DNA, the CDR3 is TGTGCCAGCAGCGTGGGCCCTTCTAGCTCTGGAAACACCATATATTTT. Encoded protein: CASSVGPSSSGNTIYF.

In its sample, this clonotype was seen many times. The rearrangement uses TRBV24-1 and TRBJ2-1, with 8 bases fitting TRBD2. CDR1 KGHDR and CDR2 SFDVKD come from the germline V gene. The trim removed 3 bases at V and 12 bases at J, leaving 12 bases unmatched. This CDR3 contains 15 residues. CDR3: CATSDGGTSGMRQFF. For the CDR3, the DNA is TGTGCCACCAGTGATGGAGGGACTAGTGGAATGAGGCAGTTCTTC.

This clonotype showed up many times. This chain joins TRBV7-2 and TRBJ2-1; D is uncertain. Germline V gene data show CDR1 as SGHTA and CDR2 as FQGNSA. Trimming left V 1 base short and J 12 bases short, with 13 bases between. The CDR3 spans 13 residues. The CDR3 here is CASSLERQSPQFF. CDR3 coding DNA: TGTGCCAGCAGCTTAGAGAGGCAGTCCCCGCAGTTCTTC.

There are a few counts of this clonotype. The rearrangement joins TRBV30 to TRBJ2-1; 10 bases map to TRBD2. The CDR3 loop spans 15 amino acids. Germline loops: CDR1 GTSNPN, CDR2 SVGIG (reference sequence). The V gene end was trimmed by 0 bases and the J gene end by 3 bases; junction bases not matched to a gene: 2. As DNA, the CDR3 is TGTGCCTGGAGTGTATCTAGCGGGAGCTACAATGAGCAGTTCTTC. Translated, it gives CAWSVSSGSYNEQFF.

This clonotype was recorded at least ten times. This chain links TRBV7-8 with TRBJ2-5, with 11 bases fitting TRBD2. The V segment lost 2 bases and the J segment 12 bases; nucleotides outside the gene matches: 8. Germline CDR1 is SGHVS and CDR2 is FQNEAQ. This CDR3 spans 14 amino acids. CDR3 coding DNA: TGTGCCAGCAGCTTAATGACTAGCGGGATAAGAGAGTACTTC. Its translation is CASSLMTSGIREYF.

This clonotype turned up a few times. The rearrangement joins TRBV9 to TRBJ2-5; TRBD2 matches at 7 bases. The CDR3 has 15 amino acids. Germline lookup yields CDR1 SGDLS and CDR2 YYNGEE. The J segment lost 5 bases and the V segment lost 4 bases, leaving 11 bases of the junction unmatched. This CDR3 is CASSPVPGGTETQYF. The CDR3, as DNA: TGTGCCAGCAGCCCTGTCCCGGGAGGAACGGAGACCCAGTACTTC.

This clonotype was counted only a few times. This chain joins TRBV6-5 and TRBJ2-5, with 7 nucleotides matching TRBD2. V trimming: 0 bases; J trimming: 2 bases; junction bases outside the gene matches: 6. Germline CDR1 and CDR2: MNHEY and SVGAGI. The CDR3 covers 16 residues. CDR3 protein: CASSYSPSGHQETQYF. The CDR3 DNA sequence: TGTGCCAGCAGTTACTCGCCTAGCGGCCATCAAGAGACCCAGTACTTC.

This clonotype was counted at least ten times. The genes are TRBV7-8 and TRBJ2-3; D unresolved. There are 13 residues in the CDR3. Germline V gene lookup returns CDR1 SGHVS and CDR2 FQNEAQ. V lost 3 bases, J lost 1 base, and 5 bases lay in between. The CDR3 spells CASSFARTDTQYF. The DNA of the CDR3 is TGTGCCAGCAGCTTTGCTCGCACAGATACGCAGTATTTT.

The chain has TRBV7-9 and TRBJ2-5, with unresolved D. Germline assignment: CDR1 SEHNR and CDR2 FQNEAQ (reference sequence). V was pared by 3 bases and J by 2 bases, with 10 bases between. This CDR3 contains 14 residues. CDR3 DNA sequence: TGTGCCAGCAGCTTCTTCTCACTACAAGAGACCCAGTACTTC. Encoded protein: CASSFFSLQETQYF.

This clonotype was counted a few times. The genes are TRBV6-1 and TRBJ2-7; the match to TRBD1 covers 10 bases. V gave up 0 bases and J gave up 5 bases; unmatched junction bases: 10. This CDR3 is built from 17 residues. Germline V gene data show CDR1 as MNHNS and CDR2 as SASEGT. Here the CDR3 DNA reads TGTGCCAGCAGTGAAGCGCTTAGGACAGGGGGGAACCACGAGCAGTACTTC. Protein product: CASSEALRTGGNHEQYF.

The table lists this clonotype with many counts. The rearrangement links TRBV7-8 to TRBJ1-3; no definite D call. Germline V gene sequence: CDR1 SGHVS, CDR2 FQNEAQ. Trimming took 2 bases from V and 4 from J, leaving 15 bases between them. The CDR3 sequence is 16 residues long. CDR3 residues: CASSLSRVPVGNTIYF. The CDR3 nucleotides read TGTGCCAGCAGCTTAAGTAGGGTTCCGGTGGGAAACACCATATATTTT.

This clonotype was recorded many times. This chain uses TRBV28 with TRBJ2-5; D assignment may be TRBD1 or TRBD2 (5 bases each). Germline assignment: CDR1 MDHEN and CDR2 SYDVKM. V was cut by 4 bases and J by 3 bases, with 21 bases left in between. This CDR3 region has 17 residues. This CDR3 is CASSSLIVGTVEETQYF. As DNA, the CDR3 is TGTGCCAGCAGTTCTCTCATCGTAGGGACGGTGGAAGAGACCCAGTACTTC.

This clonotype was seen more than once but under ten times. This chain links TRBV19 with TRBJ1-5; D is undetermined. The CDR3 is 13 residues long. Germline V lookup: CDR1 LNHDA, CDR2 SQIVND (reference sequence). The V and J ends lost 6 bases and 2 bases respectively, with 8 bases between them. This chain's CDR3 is CASSDGGNQPQHF. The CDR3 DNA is TGTGCCAGTAGCGACGGCGGCAATCAGCCCCAGCATTTT.

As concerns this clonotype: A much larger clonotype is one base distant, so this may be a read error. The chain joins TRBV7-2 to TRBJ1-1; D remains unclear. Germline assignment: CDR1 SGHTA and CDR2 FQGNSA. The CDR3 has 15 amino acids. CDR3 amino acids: CASSLALSRNTEAYF. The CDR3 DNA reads TGTGCCAGCAGCTTAGCGCTTTCCAGGAACACTGAAGCTTACTTT.

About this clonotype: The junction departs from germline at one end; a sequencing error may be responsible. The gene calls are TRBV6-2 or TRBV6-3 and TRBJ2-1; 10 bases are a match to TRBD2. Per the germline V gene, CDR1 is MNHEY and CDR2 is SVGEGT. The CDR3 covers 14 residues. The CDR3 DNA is TGTGCCAGCCGTTACAGCGGGAGGGCCGCAGGGCAGTTCTTC. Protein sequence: CASRYSGRAAGQFF.

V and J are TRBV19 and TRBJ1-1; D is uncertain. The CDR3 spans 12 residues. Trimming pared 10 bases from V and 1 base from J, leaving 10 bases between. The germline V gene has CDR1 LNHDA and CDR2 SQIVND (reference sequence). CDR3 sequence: CATAPRNTEAFF. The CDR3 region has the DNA TGTGCCACCGCCCCCAGGAACACTGAAGCTTTCTTT.

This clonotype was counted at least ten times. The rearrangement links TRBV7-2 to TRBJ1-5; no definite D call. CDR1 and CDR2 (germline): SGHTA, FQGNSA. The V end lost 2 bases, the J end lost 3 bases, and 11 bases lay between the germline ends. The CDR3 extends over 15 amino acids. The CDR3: CASSLLGSINQPQHF. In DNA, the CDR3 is TGTGCCAGCAGCTTATTGGGCAGTATCAATCAGCCCCAGCATTTT.

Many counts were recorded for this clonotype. The CDR3 is CASNERARGRRSNQPQHF. CDR3 bases: TGTGCCAGCAACGAAAGGGCCAGAGGTCGGAGGAGCAATCAGCCCCAGCATTTT. The chain is built from TRBV28 and TRBJ1-5; D ambiguous. This CDR3 comprises 18 residues. V was trimmed by 7 bases and J by 1 base, leaving 23 bases between them. Germline loops: CDR1 MDHEN, CDR2 SYDVKM. Together with reference TRBV28 and TRBJ1-5, the CDR3 gives the full variable domain: DVKVTQSSRYLVKRTGEKVFLECVQDMDHENMFWYRQDPGLGLRLIYFSYDVKMKEKGDIPEGYSVSREKKERFSLILESASTNQTSMYLCASNERARGRRSNQPQHFGDGTRLSIL.

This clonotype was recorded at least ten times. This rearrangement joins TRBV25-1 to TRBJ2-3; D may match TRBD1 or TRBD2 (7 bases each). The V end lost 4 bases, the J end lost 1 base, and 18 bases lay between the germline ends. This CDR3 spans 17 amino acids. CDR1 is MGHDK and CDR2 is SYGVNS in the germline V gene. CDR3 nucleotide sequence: TGTGCCAGCAGTGGGACTAGGGGGCGAGGCGGCACAGATACGCAGTATTTT. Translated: CASSGTRGRGGTDTQYF.

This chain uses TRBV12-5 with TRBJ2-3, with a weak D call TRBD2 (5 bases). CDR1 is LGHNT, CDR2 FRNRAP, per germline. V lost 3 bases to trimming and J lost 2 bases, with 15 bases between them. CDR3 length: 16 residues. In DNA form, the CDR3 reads TGTGCTAGTGGTTTCGGTTTGGCTAGCCCCACAGATACGCAGTATTTT. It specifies CASGFGLASPTDTQYF.

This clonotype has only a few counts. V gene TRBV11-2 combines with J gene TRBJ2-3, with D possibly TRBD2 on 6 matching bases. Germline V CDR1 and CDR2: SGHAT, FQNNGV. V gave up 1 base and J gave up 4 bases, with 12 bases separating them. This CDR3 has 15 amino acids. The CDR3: CASSLVSGEADTQYF. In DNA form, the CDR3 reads TGTGCCAGCAGCTTAGTTTCGGGAGAAGCAGATACGCAGTATTTT.

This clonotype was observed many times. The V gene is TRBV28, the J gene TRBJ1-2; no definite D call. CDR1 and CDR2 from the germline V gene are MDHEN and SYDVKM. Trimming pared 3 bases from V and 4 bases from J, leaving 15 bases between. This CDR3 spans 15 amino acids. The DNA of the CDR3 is TGTGCCAGCAGTTTCTTCTCGGGTTTGGGCTATGGCTACACCTTC. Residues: CASSFFSGLGYGYTF.

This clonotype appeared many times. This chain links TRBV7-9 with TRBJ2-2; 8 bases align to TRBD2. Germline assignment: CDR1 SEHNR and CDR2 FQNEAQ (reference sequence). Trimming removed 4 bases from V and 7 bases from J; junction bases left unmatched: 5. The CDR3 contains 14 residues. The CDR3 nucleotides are TGTGCCAGCAGCTCGGGGACTAGTTACGGGGAGCTGTTTTTT. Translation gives CASSSGTSYGELFF. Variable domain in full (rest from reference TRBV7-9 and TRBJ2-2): DTGVSQNPRHKITKRGQNVTFRCDPISEHNRLYWYRQTLGQGPEFLTYFQNEAQLEKSRLLSDRFSAERPKGSFSTLEIQRTEQGDSAMYLCASSSGTSYGELFFGEGSRLTVL.